The 5 T cell receptor beta chains in this list originate from one sample, sequenced in a study of T-cell reconstitution after alpha-beta-depleted transplantation in children. Using unique molecular identifiers, the investigators prepared the TCRbeta library. TCRdb itself ran the PCR reads through MiXCR, one entry per CDR3 protein. Of over 200,000 distinct CDR3 sequences detected, roughly 10% appear once; the ten largest clones hold roughly 28%. This specimen consisted of PBMCs, obtained before TCRalphabeta/CD19-depleted stem cell transplant. The source of these receptors is a child less than two years old with acute myeloid leukemia, due to receive a stem cell transplant.

This clonotype came up many times. The rearrangement joins TRBV5-6 to TRBJ2-7, with D uncertain. V dropped 0 bases and J dropped 0 bases, with 10 bases sitting between them. Germline CDR1 SGHDT, CDR2 YYEEEE. The CDR3 has 15 residues. CDR3 sequence reads: CASSLVPGFSYEQYF. In nucleotides, the CDR3 is TGTGCCAGCAGCTTGGTTCCAGGCTTCTCCTACGAGCAGTACTTC.

The table lists this clonotype with a count of one. This chain links TRBV19 with TRBJ1-2, with 7 bases that match TRBD1. J was trimmed by 2 bases and V by 5 bases; bases with no gene match: 8. The CDR3 is made up of 15 amino acids. Germline V gene data show CDR1 as LNHDA and CDR2 as SQIVND (reference sequence). The CDR3 sequence: CASSSPATGNYGYTF. CDR3 DNA sequence: TGTGCCAGTAGTTCGCCGGCGACAGGGAACTATGGCTACACCTTC.

V usage is TRBV7-6 and J usage is TRBJ2-1; 16 positions match TRBD2. In germline, CDR1 is SGHVS, CDR2 FNYEAQ. J was trimmed by 7 bases and V by 4 bases; bases with no gene match: 7. CDR3 length: 17 amino acids. The CDR3 coding sequence is TGTGCCAGCAGCTCGGGGACTAGCGGGGGGGCTCGGAATGAGCAGTTCTTC. This sequence encodes CASSSGTSGGARNEQFF.

In the case of this clonotype: One base away lies a much larger clone, so this may be a sequencing read error. The V gene is TRBV19, the J gene TRBJ1-1; D uncertain. V gave up 4 bases and J gave up 3 bases, with 9 bases separating them. Germline assignment: CDR1 LNHDA and CDR2 SQIVND (reference sequence). CDR3 length: 13 residues. The CDR3 DNA reads TGTGCCAGTAGTAGGTTACGATACACTGAAGCTTTCTTT. Translating gives CASSRLRYTEAFF. The entire variable domain, with the rest obtained from reference TRBV19 and TRBJ1-1, is as follows: DGGITQSPKYLFRKEGQNVTLSCEQNLNHDAMYWYRQDPGQGLRLIYYSQIVNDFQKGDIAEGYSVSREKKESFPLTVTSAQKNPTAFYLCASSRLRYTEAFFGQGTRLTVV.

This clonotype was observed a few times. The CDR3 spells CASSPYGRGDTEAFF. CDR3 sequence (DNA): TGTGCCAGCAGTCCCTACGGGCGGGGGGACACTGAAGCTTTCTTT. The V and J genes are TRBV6-1 and TRBJ1-1; possibly TRBD1 for D (5 bases). V lost 5 bases and J lost 3, with 16 bases in between. Looked up from germline, CDR1 is MNHNS and CDR2 is SASEGT. The CDR3 sequence is 15 residues long.